This T cell receptor (beta chain) was sequenced during a study of T cell changes during pregnancy in multiple sclerosis. The length of the CDR3 is 16 residues. V dropped 5 bases and J dropped 3 bases, with 19 bases sitting between them. The V gene's germline CDR1 is SGHAT and CDR2 FQNNGV. Some clones are missing from TCRdb's copy, which holds only in-frame ones; the method was immunoSEQ multiplex PCR. The table includes 130,000 or so clones, roughly 92% detected once. The chain combines TRBV11-2 with TRBJ1-1, with a weak D call TRBD1 (6 bases). The clonotype was recovered from a female donor with multiple sclerosis, enrolled in a pregnancy study. Sequencing was performed on peripheral blood, taken before pregnancy. CDR3 coding DNA: TGTGCCAGCAGCCGGGCGCGGGGGCACTACGACACTGAAGCTTTCTTT. Amino acid sequence: CASSRARGHYDTEAFF.